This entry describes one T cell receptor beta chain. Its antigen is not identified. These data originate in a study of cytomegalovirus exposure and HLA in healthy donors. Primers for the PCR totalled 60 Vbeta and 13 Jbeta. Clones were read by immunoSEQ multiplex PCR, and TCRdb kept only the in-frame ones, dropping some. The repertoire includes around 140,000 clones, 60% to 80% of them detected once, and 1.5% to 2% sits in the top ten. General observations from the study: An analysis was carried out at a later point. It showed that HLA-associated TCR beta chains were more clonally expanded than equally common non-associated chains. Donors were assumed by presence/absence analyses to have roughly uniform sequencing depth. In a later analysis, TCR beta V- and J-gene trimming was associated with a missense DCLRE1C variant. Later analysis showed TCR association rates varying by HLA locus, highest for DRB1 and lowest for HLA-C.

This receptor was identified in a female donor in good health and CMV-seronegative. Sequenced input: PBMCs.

CDR3: CASSGQTYEQYF. The CDR3 DNA sequence: TGTGCCAGCAGCGGACAGACATACGAGCAGTACTTC. The chain links TRBV11-2 to TRBJ2-7, with D possibly TRBD1 on 6 matching bases. V was clipped by 5 bases and J by 4 bases, with 9 bases between them. The CDR3 consists of 12 residues. Germline V gene data show CDR1 as SGHAT and CDR2 as FQNNGV.